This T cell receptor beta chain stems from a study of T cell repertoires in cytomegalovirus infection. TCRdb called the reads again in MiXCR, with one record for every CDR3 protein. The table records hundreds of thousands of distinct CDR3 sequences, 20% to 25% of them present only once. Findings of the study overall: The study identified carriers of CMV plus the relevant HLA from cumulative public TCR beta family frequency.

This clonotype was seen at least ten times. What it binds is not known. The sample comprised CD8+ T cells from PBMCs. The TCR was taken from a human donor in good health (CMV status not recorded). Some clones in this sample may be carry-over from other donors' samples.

CDR3 nucleotide sequence: TGTGCCAGCAGCGCAGGGGTCGGGGGGGCTGATACGCAGTATTTT. Translated: CASSAGVGGADTQYF. This chain joins TRBV7-8 and TRBJ2-3; 8 nucleotides agree with TRBD2. Germline lookup yields CDR1 SGHVS and CDR2 FQNEAQ. CDR3 length equals 15 residues. Germline trimming cut 5 bases from V and 6 bases from J; bases unmatched to any gene: 10.